This is a list of T cell receptor beta chains from one sample in a study of cytomegalovirus exposure and HLA in healthy donors. The repertoire was sequenced with immunoSEQ multiplex PCR; TCRdb's copy has only in-frame clones and lacks some. This sample carries around 100,000 clones, under 70% of them seen once, and the ten largest clones take around 10%. The specimen sequenced was PBMCs. Every receptor here comes from a young man in good health and CMV-seropositive. CDR3s include the opening cysteine and the closing phenylalanine or tryptophan. Fields, in order: V gene, CDR3 length, clone size, D gene, J gene, CDR3 DNA, CDR3 protein. The D gene is left open where the match is weak. The size entry is marked missing in some rows and otherwise reads once, few, many or a size class.

v_gene: TRBV19
len: 15
abundance: once
d_gene: .
j_gene: TRBJ1-2
CDR3nt: TGTGCCAGTATCCCTTCGGGTGGGGGCGACTATGGCTACACCTTC
CDR3aa: CASIPSGGGDYGYTF

v_gene: TRBV30
len: 13
abundance: few
d_gene: .
j_gene: TRBJ2-5
CDR3nt: TGTGCCTGGAGTGGAGACATCCAAGAGACCCAGTACTTC
CDR3aa: CAWSGDIQETQYF

v_gene: TRBV7-2
len: 12
abundance: .
d_gene: .
j_gene: TRBJ1-2
CDR3nt: TGTGCCAGCAGGCCCGGCGGGTATGGCTACACCTTC
CDR3aa: CASRPGGYGYTF

v_gene: TRBV5-6
len: 19
abundance: .
d_gene: TRBD1
j_gene: TRBJ2-3
CDR3nt: TGTGCCAGCAGCTTGGCCACCCCGATCGGACAGGGGACCACAGATACGCAGTATTTT
CDR3aa: CASSLATPIGQGTTDTQYF

v_gene: TRBV9
len: 14
abundance: .
d_gene: .
j_gene: TRBJ2-3
CDR3nt: TGTGCCAGCAGCGTCCTTTCAGGGGCAGATACGCAGTATTTT
CDR3aa: CASSVLSGADTQYF

v_gene: TRBV7-8
len: 17
abundance: .
d_gene: TRBD2
j_gene: TRBJ2-3
CDR3nt: TGTGCCAGCACCAAACCTAGGGCGGGGGGGAGCACAGATACGCAGTATTTT
CDR3aa: CASTKPRAGGSTDTQYF

v_gene: TRBV30
len: 12
abundance: .
d_gene: .
j_gene: TRBJ2-7
CDR3nt: TGTGCCAGCACAGGAACCCTCTACGAGCAGTACTTC
CDR3aa: CASTGTLYEQYF

v_gene: TRBV6-6
len: 14
abundance: few
d_gene: .
j_gene: TRBJ1-1
CDR3nt: TGTGCCAGCAGCCCCCCAGGGGCGAACACTGAAGCTTTCTTT
CDR3aa: CASSPPGANTEAFF

v_gene: TRBV30
len: 14
abundance: .
d_gene: .
j_gene: TRBJ2-1
CDR3nt: TGTGCCTGGAGTGGAGGCGGGGGCCTCAATGAGCAGTTCTTC
CDR3aa: CAWSGGGGLNEQFF

v_gene: TRBV27
len: 15
abundance: once
d_gene: TRBD1
j_gene: TRBJ2-1
CDR3nt: TGTGCCAGCAGTTTTTCGGGACAGGCCGTCCGTTGGCAGTTCTTC
CDR3aa: CASSFSGQAVRWQFF

v_gene: TRBV19
len: 15
abundance: .
d_gene: TRBD1
j_gene: TRBJ2-4
CDR3nt: TGTGCCAGTAGTTCAAACCCGGACAGGGGAGACATTCAGTACTTC
CDR3aa: CASSSNPDRGDIQYF

v_gene: TRBV7-2
len: 12
abundance: .
d_gene: .
j_gene: TRBJ2-5
CDR3nt: TGTGCCAGCAGCCCCGCCCTAGGAACCCAGTACTTC
CDR3aa: CASSPALGTQYF

v_gene: TRBV5-1
len: 14
abundance: .
d_gene: TRBD1
j_gene: TRBJ2-5
CDR3nt: TGCGCCAGCAGCTCCGGGACAGGGGCAGAGACCCAGTACTTC
CDR3aa: CASSSGTGAETQYF

v_gene: TRBV9
len: 15
abundance: .
d_gene: TRBD1
j_gene: TRBJ1-1
CDR3nt: TGTGCCAGCAGCCCTACCGGACAGGGAGGGACTGAAGCTTTCTTT
CDR3aa: CASSPTGQGGTEAFF

v_gene: TRBV30
len: 12
abundance: .
d_gene: .
j_gene: TRBJ2-4
CDR3nt: TGTGCCTGGGGGGGACTCGGAAACATTCAGTACTTC
CDR3aa: CAWGGLGNIQYF

v_gene: TRBV10-3
len: 15
abundance: .
d_gene: .
j_gene: TRBJ2-3
CDR3nt: TGTGCCATCAGCACAGGGGGGGATGGCACAGATACGCAGTATTTT
CDR3aa: CAISTGGDGTDTQYF

v_gene: TRBV7-2
len: 15
abundance: .
d_gene: TRBD1
j_gene: TRBJ1-2
CDR3nt: TGTGCCAGCAGCCCCGGGACAGGGGGCAACTATGGCTACACCTTC
CDR3aa: CASSPGTGGNYGYTF

v_gene: TRBV27
len: 16
abundance: .
d_gene: TRBD2
j_gene: TRBJ2-7
CDR3nt: TGTGCCAGCCTAGTCGATGGGGGGGGAAGCTCCTACGAGCAGTACTTC
CDR3aa: CASLVDGGGSSYEQYF

v_gene: TRBV28
len: 15
abundance: .
d_gene: .
j_gene: TRBJ1-1
CDR3nt: TGTGCCAGCAGTGCGCCAGGTGACAGGTACACTGAAGCTTTCTTT
CDR3aa: CASSAPGDRYTEAFF

v_gene: TRBV19
len: 13
abundance: .
d_gene: .
j_gene: TRBJ1-5
CDR3nt: TGTGCCAGTAGTACCGACAGGAATCAGCCCCAGCATTTT
CDR3aa: CASSTDRNQPQHF

v_gene: TRBV28
len: 16
abundance: .
d_gene: TRBD1
j_gene: TRBJ1-2
CDR3nt: TGTGCCAGCAGTCAACCGGGGACAGGGGGCGCCTATGGCTACACCTTC
CDR3aa: CASSQPGTGGAYGYTF

v_gene: TRBV27
len: 16
abundance: .
d_gene: .
j_gene: TRBJ2-4
CDR3nt: TGTGTCAGCAGTTTGTGGGGCCCCAGAGCCAAAAACATTCAGTACTTC
CDR3aa: CVSSLWGPRAKNIQYF

v_gene: TRBV19
len: 15
abundance: .
d_gene: .
j_gene: TRBJ1-3
CDR3nt: TGTGCCAGTAGTACCGGTGCGGGTGCTGGAAACACCATATATTTT
CDR3aa: CASSTGAGAGNTIYF

v_gene: TRBV9
len: 14
abundance: .
d_gene: .
j_gene: TRBJ2-7
CDR3nt: TGTGCCAGCAGCGTAGGAACTAGCCTCCACGAGCAGTACTTC
CDR3aa: CASSVGTSLHEQYF

v_gene: TRBV11-3
len: 15
abundance: .
d_gene: TRBD2
j_gene: TRBJ2-3
CDR3nt: TGTGCCAGCAGCCCGCTAGCGGGAGGAACAGATACGCAGTATTTT
CDR3aa: CASSPLAGGTDTQYF

v_gene: TRBV5-6
len: 17
abundance: .
d_gene: .
j_gene: TRBJ1-2
CDR3nt: TGTGCCAGCAGCTTGCTTTGGCGAGTCGAGGGGGTTAATGGCTACACCTTC
CDR3aa: CASSLLWRVEGVNGYTF

v_gene: TRBV7-9
len: 14
abundance: few
d_gene: .
j_gene: TRBJ1-1
CDR3nt: TGTGCCAGCAGCCCCCCCCAGGGGAACACTGAAGCTTTCTTT
CDR3aa: CASSPPQGNTEAFF

v_gene: TRBV30
len: 18
abundance: few
d_gene: .
j_gene: TRBJ2-2
CDR3nt: TGTGCCTGGAGTCACACCCGGGGGGCCCCTAGGAACACCGGGGAGCTGTTTTTT
CDR3aa: CAWSHTRGAPRNTGELFF

v_gene: TRBV12-5
len: 14
abundance: .
d_gene: TRBD1
j_gene: TRBJ1-5
CDR3nt: TGTGCTAGTGGTCTGGGACAGTTCAATCAGCCCCAGCATTTT
CDR3aa: CASGLGQFNQPQHF

v_gene: TRBV7-7
len: 13
abundance: .
d_gene: .
j_gene: TRBJ2-5
CDR3nt: TGTGCTAGCAGTCGGGACTCAGAAGAGACCCAGTACTTC
CDR3aa: CASSRDSEETQYF

v_gene: TRBV6-5
len: 15
abundance: few
d_gene: .
j_gene: TRBJ1-2
CDR3nt: TGTGCCAGCAGACCCGGGACACAGCTTTCGCGTGGCTACACCTTC
CDR3aa: CASRPGTQLSRGYTF

v_gene: TRBV7-3
len: 17
abundance: .
d_gene: .
j_gene: TRBJ2-1
CDR3nt: TGTGCCAGCAGCCAACCCGGGAGGGGGCGCCAGGACAATGAGCAGTTCTTC
CDR3aa: CASSQPGRGRQDNEQFF

v_gene: TRBV6-6
len: 14
abundance: once
d_gene: .
j_gene: TRBJ1-2
CDR3nt: TGTGCCAGCAGCCTACTAGGTGGGAACTATGGCTACACCTTC
CDR3aa: CASSLLGGNYGYTF

v_gene: TRBV7-3
len: 15
abundance: .
d_gene: .
j_gene: TRBJ1-2
CDR3nt: TGTGCCAGCAGCCTATCATCTTTGTCTCCCTATGGCTACACCTTC
CDR3aa: CASSLSSLSPYGYTF

v_gene: TRBV19
len: 15
abundance: .
d_gene: .
j_gene: TRBJ1-1
CDR3nt: TGTGCCAGTAGTATCCGGACAGCTCCGAACACTGAAGCTTTCTTT
CDR3aa: CASSIRTAPNTEAFF

v_gene: TRBV7-2
len: 16
abundance: .
d_gene: TRBD2
j_gene: TRBJ2-3
CDR3nt: TGTGCCAGCAGCTTACGGACTAGCGGGAGAACAGATACGCAGTATTTT
CDR3aa: CASSLRTSGRTDTQYF

v_gene: TRBV10-3
len: 15
abundance: .
d_gene: .
j_gene: TRBJ1-3
CDR3nt: TGTGCCATCAGGCCATCAGGGGTTTCTGGAAACACCATATATTTT
CDR3aa: CAIRPSGVSGNTIYF

v_gene: TRBV11-2
len: 12
abundance: .
d_gene: .
j_gene: TRBJ2-7
CDR3nt: TGTGCCAGCAGCTTAGGACAGCGCGAGCAGTACTTC
CDR3aa: CASSLGQREQYF

v_gene: TRBV5-1
len: 13
abundance: .
d_gene: .
j_gene: TRBJ1-2
CDR3nt: TGCGCCAGCAGCCCCACAACAACCGGGGGCTACACCTTC
CDR3aa: CASSPTTTGGYTF

v_gene: TRBV5-4
len: 16
abundance: .
d_gene: TRBD1
j_gene: TRBJ2-2
CDR3nt: TGTGCCAGCAGCTTGGAAGGGGGCCAAAACACCGGGGAGCTGTTTTTT
CDR3aa: CASSLEGGQNTGELFF

v_gene: TRBV4-1
len: 16
abundance: .
d_gene: .
j_gene: TRBJ2-3
CDR3nt: TGCGCCAGCAGCCCCCCCCCGGGACTCCTCACAGATACGCAGTATTTT
CDR3aa: CASSPPPGLLTDTQYF

v_gene: TRBV11-3
len: 15
abundance: .
d_gene: .
j_gene: TRBJ2-1
CDR3nt: TGTGCCAGCAGCTTAAGGATAGGGAGCTACAATGAGCAGTTCTTC
CDR3aa: CASSLRIGSYNEQFF

v_gene: TRBV11-2
len: 12
abundance: few
d_gene: TRBD2
j_gene: TRBJ2-1
CDR3nt: TGTGCCAGCAGCTTATCGGGGAGGGTGCCGTTCTTC
CDR3aa: CASSLSGRVPFF

v_gene: TRBV19
len: 17
abundance: few
d_gene: .
j_gene: TRBJ1-5
CDR3nt: TGTGCCAGTAGTATAGCCCCACCCCCCCAGGGCAATCAGCCCCAGCATTTT
CDR3aa: CASSIAPPPQGNQPQHF

v_gene: TRBV6-5
len: 15
abundance: once
d_gene: .
j_gene: TRBJ1-3
CDR3nt: TGTGCCAGCAAATTAAACGTAGATGCTGGAAACACCATATATTTT
CDR3aa: CASKLNVDAGNTIYF

v_gene: TRBV5-1
len: 14
abundance: .
d_gene: TRBD1
j_gene: TRBJ2-7
CDR3nt: TGCGCCAGCAGCTTCGTAGACAGGGGGTACGAGCAGTACTTC
CDR3aa: CASSFVDRGYEQYF

v_gene: TRBV27
len: 14
abundance: .
d_gene: .
j_gene: TRBJ1-1
CDR3nt: TGTGCCAGCAGTTTATCCTGGGCCGTCACTGAAGCTTTCTTT
CDR3aa: CASSLSWAVTEAFF

v_gene: TRBV19
len: 18
abundance: .
d_gene: TRBD1
j_gene: TRBJ2-2
CDR3nt: TGTGCCACCATGAGTAAGGGACAGGGGAGTTCGAACACCGGGGAGCTGTTTTTT
CDR3aa: CATMSKGQGSSNTGELFF

v_gene: TRBV13
len: 14
abundance: .
d_gene: TRBD2
j_gene: TRBJ2-1
CDR3nt: TGTGCCAGCAGCTTAACTAGCGGGCTGGATGAGCAGTTCTTC
CDR3aa: CASSLTSGLDEQFF